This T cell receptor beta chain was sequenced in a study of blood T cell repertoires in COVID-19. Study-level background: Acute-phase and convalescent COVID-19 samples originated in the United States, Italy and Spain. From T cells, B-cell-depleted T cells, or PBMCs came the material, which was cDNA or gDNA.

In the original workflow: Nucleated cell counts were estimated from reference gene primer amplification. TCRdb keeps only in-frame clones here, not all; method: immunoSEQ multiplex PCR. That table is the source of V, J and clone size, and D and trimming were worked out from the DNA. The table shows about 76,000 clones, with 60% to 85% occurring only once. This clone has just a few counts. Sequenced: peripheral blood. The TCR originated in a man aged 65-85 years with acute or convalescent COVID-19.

In nucleotides, the CDR3 is TGTGCCAGCAGCTCTACCTCGGGTCTCCTCGGCGAGCAGTACTTC. Its translation: CASSSTSGLLGEQYF. The chain combines TRBV5-4 with TRBJ2-7, with D unresolved. The CDR3 loop spans 15 amino acids. V lost 3 bases and J lost 6, with 19 bases in between. The germline CDR1 and CDR2 sequences are SGHNT and YYREEE (reference sequence).